One sample yielded the 27 T cell receptor beta chains listed below, sequenced in a study of blood T cell repertoires in COVID-19. TCRdb's copy holds only in-frame clones and misses some; the assay was immunoSEQ multiplex PCR. The table lists around 180,000 clones, around 74% of them singletons. The specimen sequenced was peripheral blood. The receptors come from a woman older than 75 with acute or convalescent COVID-19.

The chain recombines TRBV24-1 with TRBJ1-2, with 12 bases that match TRBD1. V was clipped by 7 bases and J by 8 bases; unmatched bases: 13. CDR1 and CDR2 from the germline V gene are KGHDR and SFDVKD. The CDR3 consists of 16 residues. Written as DNA, the CDR3 is TGTGCCACCAGCGAAGCCTGGGGACAGGGGGCGCGGGGCTACACCTTC. This codes for CATSEAWGQGARGYTF.

The chain employs TRBV18 and TRBJ2-3; 7 bases match TRBD2. V gave up 3 bases and J gave up 7 bases; unmatched junction bases: 7. Germline values: CDR1 KGHSH, CDR2 LQKENI. The CDR3 covers 14 residues. The CDR3 DNA follows: TGTGCCAGCTCACCGTCGCTAGCGGATCATACGCAGTATTTT. Protein sequence: CASSPSLADHTQYF. Full variable domain (missing parts from reference TRBV18 and TRBJ2-3): NAGVMQNPRHLVRRRGQEARLRCSPMKGHSHVYWYRQLPEEGLKFMVYLQKENIIDESGMPKERFSAEFPKEGPSILRIQQVVRGDSAAYFCASSPSLADHTQYFGPGTRLTVL.

The V call is TRBV29-1, the J call TRBJ2-3, with TRBD2 matching 7 bases. Germline V gives CDR1 SQVTM, CDR2 ANQGSEA. The length of the CDR3 is 13 residues. The ends lost 6 bases at V and 4 bases at J; junction bases unmatched: 7. CDR3 DNA sequence: TGCAGCGTCGGACTAGGAAACGCAGATACGCAGTATTTT. Amino acid sequence: CSVGLGNADTQYF.

The gene calls are TRBV28 and TRBJ2-7; 7 nucleotides align to TRBD2. The trim removed 6 bases at V and 7 bases at J, leaving 6 bases unmatched. Germline V CDR1 and CDR2: MDHEN, SYDVKM. The CDR3 length is 12 residues. The CDR3 DNA reads TGTGCCAGCAGCCAGGGAGGGAGGGAGCAGTACTTC. Amino acid sequence: CASSQGGREQYF.

The chain recombines TRBV7-2 with TRBJ2-7; D perhaps matches TRBD1 (6 bases). Germline V CDR1 and CDR2: SGHTA, FQGNSA. The CDR3 runs 15 residues. Trimming left V 3 bases short and J 2 bases short, with 14 bases between. CDR3 sequence (DNA): TGTGCCAGCAGCTTCGACAGGACAATGGCCTACGAGCAGTACTTC. Encoded protein: CASSFDRTMAYEQYF. Full variable domain (missing parts from reference TRBV7-2 and TRBJ2-7): GAGVSQSPSNKVTEKGKDVELRCDPISGHTALYWYRQSLGQGLEFLIYFQGNSAPDKSGLPSDRFSAERTGGSVSTLTIQRTQQEDSAVYLCASSFDRTMAYEQYFGPGTRLTVT.

The chain recombines TRBV28 with TRBJ1-2; D might be TRBD1 (5 bases). The CDR3 sequence is 15 residues long. V was cut by 5 bases and J by 1 base, with 14 bases left in between. CDR1 MDHEN and CDR2 SYDVKM come from the germline V gene. The CDR3 region is CASSKAGLNNYGYTF. The CDR3 DNA reads TGTGCCAGCAGTAAAGCAGGGCTTAATAACTATGGCTACACCTTC.

The chain recombines TRBV28 with TRBJ1-6; D might be TRBD1 (6 bases). The CDR3 spans 16 residues. Trimming cost V 2 bases and J 9 bases, with 17 bases left between them. Germline-derived CDR1 and CDR2 are MDHEN and SYDVKM. DNA of the CDR3: TGTGCCAGCAGTTTACGCGGGGGGGGGCTGGCTTCACCCCTCCACTTT. Translating gives CASSLRGGGLASPLHF. The full variable domain, rest sourced from reference TRBV28 and TRBJ1-6, is DVKVTQSSRYLVKRTGEKVFLECVQDMDHENMFWYRQDPGLGLRLIYFSYDVKMKEKGDIPEGYSVSREKKERFSLILESASTNQTSMYLCASSLRGGGLASPLHFGNGTRLTVT.

In its sample, this clone was seen a few times. V is TRBV2 and J is TRBJ1-6; D might be TRBD1 (6 bases). From germline, CDR1 is SNHLY and CDR2 FYNNEI. Trimming took off 4 bases at V and 5 bases at J, with 12 bases between the two ends. This CDR3 is built from 15 residues. The CDR3 nucleotides are TGTGCCAGCAGTGGAGGACAGCCTAATAATTCACCCCTCCACTTT. It yields the protein CASSGGQPNNSPLHF.

The chain uses TRBV5-4 and TRBJ2-1; 10 nucleotides align to TRBD2. The CDR3 is 17 residues long. V shed 0 bases, J shed 6 bases, and the junction held 9 bases outside the gene matches. Germline loops: CDR1 SGHNT, CDR2 YYREEE (reference sequence). The CDR3 sequence is CASSLGPLAGDGNEQFF. The CDR3 DNA reads as TGTGCCAGCAGCTTGGGCCCCCTAGCGGGAGATGGCAATGAGCAGTTCTTC.

There are a few counts of this clone. This chain joins TRBV19 and TRBJ1-4, with a possible D match to TRBD1 (6 bases). V shed 6 bases and J shed 8 bases, with 19 bases lying between them. Germline CDR1 reads LNHDA; CDR2 reads SQIVND (reference sequence). This CDR3 has 15 residues. The CDR3 bases are TGTGCCAGTAGCGGTCTCGTCAGGGGAAAAGAAAAACTGTTTTTT. It codes for CASSGLVRGKEKLFF. The variable domain in full, with the rest retrieved from reference TRBV19 and TRBJ1-4, is DGGITQSPKYLFRKEGQNVTLSCEQNLNHDAMYWYRQDPGQGLRLIYYSQIVNDFQKGDIAEGYSVSREKKESFPLTVTSAQKNPTAFYLCASSGLVRGKEKLFFGSGTQLSVL.

The chain links TRBV19 to TRBJ2-7, with TRBD1 as a possible D gene (6 bases). This CDR3 is 14 amino acids long. Between the trimmed V and J ends, which lost 4 bases and 3 bases, there was a span of 13 bases. CDR1 LNHDA and CDR2 SQIVND come from the germline V gene (reference sequence). CDR3 residues: CASSTGDASYEQYF. DNA for the CDR3: TGTGCCAGTAGTACAGGGGACGCGAGCTACGAGCAGTACTTC.

The chain recombines TRBV2 with TRBJ1-2; TRBD1 might be the D (6 bases). CDR3 length: 14 amino acids. CDR1 and CDR2 (germline): SNHLY, FYNNEI. V was pared by 4 bases and J by 4 bases, with 13 bases between. The CDR3 DNA sequence: TGTGCCAGCAGTGCTGCAGGGGCGTCCTATGGCTACACCTTC. It translates to CASSAAGASYGYTF.

J is TRBJ2-5 and V is TRBV19, with TRBD2 matching over 12 bases. Germline trimming cut 6 bases from V and 0 bases from J; bases unmatched to any gene: 8. The CDR3 covers 17 residues. CDR1 is LNHDA and CDR2 is SQIVND in the germline V gene (reference sequence). For the CDR3, the DNA is TGTGCCAGTAGGGGGCTAGCGGGAGGGCCATACCAAGAGACCCAGTACTTC. Amino acids: CASRGLAGGPYQETQYF. Full variable domain (outside the CDR3, taken from reference TRBV19 and TRBJ2-5): DGGITQSPKYLFRKEGQNVTLSCEQNLNHDAMYWYRQDPGQGLRLIYYSQIVNDFQKGDIAEGYSVSREKKESFPLTVTSAQKNPTAFYLCASRGLAGGPYQETQYFGPGTRLLVL.

Remarks on this clone: This sample includes further DNA sequences coding for the same CDR3. The chain recombines TRBV2 with TRBJ2-1; D not resolved. The CDR3 is 14 amino acids. The V end was cut by 4 bases, the J end by 0 bases, with 7 bases between. Germline V gene data show CDR1 as SNHLY and CDR2 as FYNNEI. The CDR3 is CASSVESSYNEQFF. As DNA, the CDR3 is TGTGCCAGCAGTGTGGAGAGCTCCTACAATGAGCAGTTCTTC.

This rearrangement joins TRBV7-9 to TRBJ2-5, with 15 positions matching TRBD2. V gave up 3 bases and J gave up 10 bases; unmatched junction bases: 9. Per the germline V gene, CDR1 is SEHNR and CDR2 is FQNEAQ (reference sequence). This CDR3 spans 16 amino acids. CDR3 region: CASSLAGGTSGRIQYF. The CDR3 nucleotides read TGTGCCAGCAGCTTGGCAGGAGGGACTAGCGGGAGGATCCAGTACTTC.

The gene calls are TRBV2 and TRBJ2-2, with TRBD2 matching 13 bases. This CDR3 spans 15 amino acids. V was pared by 10 bases and J by 4 bases, with 6 bases of the junction left unmatched. CDR1 SNHLY and CDR2 FYNNEI come from the germline V gene. The CDR3 DNA sequence: TGTGCCATCCGACGGACTAGCGGGGGCACCGGGGAGCTGTTTTTT. This codes for CAIRRTSGGTGELFF.

The V call is TRBV30, the J call TRBJ2-3; 9 bases are shared with TRBD2. Per the germline V gene, CDR1 is GTSNPN and CDR2 is SVGIG (reference sequence). The junction had 12 bases not matched to a gene; V was cut back by 0 bases and J by 14 bases. This CDR3 is 14 amino acids long. CDR3 in amino acids: CAWSVLRGLALLYF. CDR3 DNA sequence: TGTGCCTGGAGTGTACTTCGGGGACTAGCTCTCTTGTATTTT.

This chain uses TRBV28 with TRBJ1-6; tentative D call: TRBD1 (6 bases). Germline CDR1 is MDHEN and CDR2 is SYDVKM. Trimming removed 5 bases from V and 3 bases from J, with 11 bases in between. The CDR3 has 15 amino acids. The CDR3 reads CASSPDRLYNSPLHF. CDR3 DNA: TGTGCCAGCAGTCCGGACAGACTCTATAATTCACCCCTCCACTTT.

The chain couples TRBV3-1 (or the pseudogene TRBV3-2) to TRBJ1-1; 7 positions agree with TRBD1. CDR3 size: 15 residues. The ends lost 4 bases at V and 4 bases at J; junction bases unmatched: 9. From germline, CDR1 is LGHDT and CDR2 YNNKEL (reference sequence). CDR3 region: CASSRSGQGGTEAFF. The CDR3, as DNA: TGTGCCAGCAGCCGAAGCGGGCAGGGGGGCACTGAAGCTTTCTTT.

V usage is TRBV5-4 and J usage is TRBJ2-7; 7 bases are a match to TRBD2. The CDR3 is 15 amino acids. The V gene end was trimmed by 5 bases and the J gene end by 0 bases; junction bases not matched to a gene: 8. Germline V gives CDR1 SGHNT, CDR2 YYREEE (reference sequence). CDR3 DNA sequence: TGTGCCAGCAGTGATATGGGCGGGGGCTCCTACGAGCAGTACTTC. This encodes CASSDMGGGSYEQYF.

The J gene is TRBJ2-7, the V gene TRBV7-8; TRBD1 agrees at 8 bases. Germline-derived CDR1 and CDR2 are SGHVS and FQNEAQ. The V and J ends lost 2 bases and 4 bases, in that order; junction bases with no gene match: 10. The CDR3 covers 16 residues. CDR3 nucleotides: TGTGCCAGCAGCTTAACCGTGGACAGGGCGCGGTACGAGCAGTACTTC. It encodes CASSLTVDRARYEQYF.

The chain links TRBV7-3 to TRBJ2-1; 7 nucleotides match TRBD2. CDR3 length: 15 amino acids. Germline CDR1 SGHTA, CDR2 FQGTGA. Trimming cost V 5 bases and J 7 bases; bases outside gene matches: 11. CDR3 bases: TGTGCCAGCAGCCCCCATAGGGAGGGTGGTAATGAGCAGTTCTTC. It yields the protein CASSPHREGGNEQFF.

For the CDR3, the DNA is TGCGCCAGCAGCCAAGGGACGCAGGGGACCTACAATGAGCAGTTCTTC. It yields the protein CASSQGTQGTYNEQFF. The gene calls are TRBV4-3 and TRBJ2-1; tentative D call: TRBD1 (6 bases). This CDR3 comprises 16 residues. The germline CDR1 and CDR2 sequences are LGHNA and YSLEER. V lost 1 base and J lost 2, with 12 bases in between.

The chain is built from TRBV7-3 and TRBJ2-1; D not resolved. V was shortened by 0 bases and J by 7 bases, with 7 bases between the two germline ends. Germline values: CDR1 SGHTA, CDR2 FQGTGA. This CDR3 comprises 13 residues. The DNA of the CDR3 is TGTGCCAGCAGCTTAACGGCCAGTAATGAGCAGTTCTTC. Protein: CASSLTASNEQFF.

The chain couples TRBV6-5 to TRBJ2-1, with D possibly matching TRBD1 (6 bases). This CDR3 is built from 15 residues. V gave up 5 bases and J gave up 3 bases, with 14 bases separating them. Germline loops: CDR1 MNHEY, CDR2 SVGAGI. This chain's CDR3 is CASSLSGQNYNEQFF. CDR3 DNA: TGTGCCAGCAGTCTCAGCGGACAGAACTACAATGAGCAGTTCTTC.

This chain uses TRBV7-9 with TRBJ2-7; D unclear. V was trimmed by 4 bases and J by 3 bases, leaving 19 bases between them. Per germline, CDR1 SEHNR and CDR2 FQNEAQ (reference sequence). The CDR3 has 16 residues. The CDR3 DNA follows: TGTGCCAGCAGCTCAGTAGGAGCGCTTCGCCTCTACGAGCAGTACTTC. It codes for CASSSVGALRLYEQYF.

This clone occurred once. The chain has TRBV6-1 and TRBJ1-3, with D perhaps TRBD1 (6 bases). Per the germline V gene, CDR1 is MNHNS and CDR2 is SASEGT. The V end was cut by 2 bases, the J end by 4 bases, with 6 bases between. The CDR3 runs to 13 residues. The CDR3 DNA follows: TGTGCCAGCAGTGAAACAGGGGGAAACACCATATATTTT. This encodes CASSETGGNTIYF.